The 21 T cell receptor beta chains below were found in one sample sequenced in a study of blood T cell repertoires in COVID-19. The repertoire was sequenced with immunoSEQ multiplex PCR; TCRdb's copy has only in-frame clones and lacks some. The profile covers 150,000 to 200,000 clones, with roughly 83% appearing a single time and 10% to 15% taken by the ten largest. The sequencing input was PBMCs or T cells enriched from blood (not recorded which). The receptors were sampled from a woman aged 55-75 years who had recovered from COVID-19.

V gene TRBV7-2 combines with J gene TRBJ1-2; D possibly corresponds to TRBD1 (6 bases). V lost 4 bases to trimming and J lost 5 bases, with 11 bases between them. Per the germline V gene, CDR1 is SGHTA and CDR2 is FQGNSA. The CDR3 runs to 13 residues. CDR3 sequence (DNA): TGTGCCAGCAGCTCGGACAGAAGATATGGCTACACCTTC. It specifies CASSSDRRYGYTF.

V and J are TRBV7-9 and TRBJ1-2; 7 bases line up with TRBD1. The CDR3 sequence is 14 residues long. Germline loops: CDR1 SEHNR, CDR2 FQNEAQ (reference sequence). Trimming took 4 bases from V and 4 from J; bases not matched to a gene: 6. CDR3 region: CASSSGDSVYGYTF. CDR3 bases: TGTGCCAGCAGCTCCGGGGACAGCGTCTATGGCTACACCTTC.

This clone occurred once. CDR3 coding DNA: TGTGCCAGCAGCCCCCGGGACAGCTATGGCTACACCTTC. It yields the protein CASSPRDSYGYTF. This sequence joins TRBV7-9 and TRBJ1-2; TRBD1 matches 7 bases. Germline V CDR1 and CDR2: SEHNR, FQNEAQ (reference sequence). The ends lost 5 bases at V and 4 bases at J; junction bases unmatched: 4. This CDR3 is 13 amino acids long.

J is TRBJ1-1 and V is TRBV18; D is possibly TRBD1 (6 bases). V was cut by 0 bases and J by 4 bases, with 12 bases left in between. Germline V gives CDR1 KGHSH, CDR2 LQKENI. This CDR3 region has 15 residues. Here the CDR3 reads CASSPPRGGGTEAFF. CDR3 DNA sequence: TGTGCCAGCTCACCACCCCGGGGAGGGGGCACTGAAGCTTTCTTT.

The count of this clone is one. The genes are TRBV9 and TRBJ1-2; no firm D call. Trimming pared 4 bases from V and 8 bases from J, leaving 21 bases between. CDR3 length: 15 amino acids. Germline CDR1 and CDR2: SGDLS and YYNGEE. The CDR3 spells CASSPGLGIREGYTF. CDR3 nucleotide sequence: TGTGCCAGCAGCCCCGGACTGGGAATAAGGGAAGGCTACACCTTC.

J is TRBJ2-7 and V is TRBV3-1 (or the pseudogene TRBV3-2); a weak D match, TRBD2 (5 bases). CDR1 and CDR2 from the germline V gene are LGHDT and YNNKEL (reference sequence). V was shortened by 5 bases and J by 0 bases, with 17 bases between the two germline ends. The CDR3 covers 16 residues. The CDR3 bases are TGTGCCAGCAGCTCCACTCGGGGAGTGAGCTCCTACGAGCAGTACTTC. Residues: CASSSTRGVSSYEQYF.

The chain couples TRBV27 to TRBJ2-2, with D possibly TRBD1 on 6 matching bases. This CDR3 has 14 residues. The V end was cut by 5 bases, the J end by 1 base, with 8 bases between. Germline V gives CDR1 MNHEY, CDR2 SMNVEV (reference sequence). This CDR3 reads CASSLRGNTGELFF. DNA of the CDR3: TGTGCCAGCAGTCTCAGGGGGAACACCGGGGAGCTGTTTTTT.

The V gene is TRBV7-8, the J gene TRBJ2-5; D unclear. Deletions cut 9 bases from V and 2 bases from J, with 10 bases between. This CDR3 has 12 residues. Germline assignment: CDR1 SGHVS and CDR2 FQNEAQ. The CDR3 loop reads CASAQWQETQYF. The CDR3 coding sequence is TGTGCCAGTGCCCAGTGGCAAGAGACCCAGTACTTC.

The V call is TRBV6-5, the J call TRBJ2-5, with D possibly being TRBD2 (7 bases). Trimming took off 5 bases at V and 4 bases at J, with 14 bases between the two ends. CDR1 and CDR2 from the germline V gene are MNHEY and SVGAGI. The CDR3 runs 14 residues. The CDR3 is CASSTGGGGETQYF. The CDR3 region has the DNA TGTGCCAGCAGTACGGGGGGAGGGGGAGAGACCCAGTACTTC.

This chain connects TRBV2 to TRBJ1-4; 8 bases map to TRBD1. The CDR3 spans 13 residues. Germline V gene data show CDR1 as SNHLY and CDR2 as FYNNEI. Trimming cost V 2 bases and J 10 bases; bases outside gene matches: 3. CDR3 bases: TGTGCCAGCAGTGAAAGGACAGGGAGAAAACTGTTTTTT. It codes for CASSERTGRKLFF.

The chain joins TRBV11-2 to TRBJ1-3; possibly TRBD1 for D (6 bases). CDR1 SGHAT and CDR2 FQNNGV come from the germline V gene. V lost 0 bases and J 16 bases, leaving 16 bases between the germline ends. This CDR3 is built from 13 residues. The CDR3 region is CASSLDRQARKYF. The DNA for the CDR3 is TGTGCCAGCAGCTTAGATCGACAGGCACGGAAGTATTTT.

The chain recombines TRBV9 with TRBJ1-2, with a possible D match to TRBD1 (6 bases). Per germline, CDR1 SGDLS and CDR2 YYNGEE. V was trimmed by 0 bases and J by 8 bases, leaving 17 bases between them. CDR3 length equals 15 residues. The CDR3 sequence is CASSVAAGGGRGYTF. The CDR3 DNA follows: TGTGCCAGCAGCGTAGCGGCAGGCGGGGGGCGGGGCTACACCTTC.

The chain employs TRBV7-9 and TRBJ1-2; 9 bases map to TRBD1. The CDR3 spans 14 residues. The J segment lost 6 bases and the V segment lost 4 bases, leaving 6 bases of the junction unmatched. The germline CDR1 and CDR2 sequences are SEHNR and FQNEAQ (reference sequence). DNA for the CDR3: TGTGCCAGCAGCTCCATACAGGGGGCCGATGGCTACACCTTC. Its protein product is CASSSIQGADGYTF.

The chain carries TRBV5-1 and TRBJ1-2; 8 bases map to TRBD1. The length of the CDR3 is 13 residues. V trimming: 1 base; J trimming: 8 bases; junction bases outside the gene matches: 4. The germline gives CDR1 SGHRS, CDR2 YFSETQ. CDR3 sequence (DNA): TGCGCCAGCAGCTTGCCAGGGGGCTACGGCTACACCTTC. Protein: CASSLPGGYGYTF.

V is TRBV6-5 and J is TRBJ1-6; a weak D match, TRBD1 (5 bases). V dropped 0 bases and J dropped 3 bases, with 9 bases sitting between them. Germline V lookup: CDR1 MNHEY, CDR2 SVGAGI. The CDR3 loop spans 16 amino acids. The CDR3 region is CASSYSGANYNSPLHF. The CDR3 DNA is TGTGCCAGCAGTTACTCAGGGGCGAACTATAATTCACCCCTCCACTTT.

V is TRBV19 and J is TRBJ1-1; no firm D call. CDR3 length: 13 amino acids. CDR1 and CDR2 from the germline V gene are LNHDA and SQIVND (reference sequence). V dropped 0 bases and J dropped 11 bases, with 13 bases sitting between them. The CDR3 loop reads CASSIDPRVGAFF. DNA for the CDR3: TGTGCCAGTAGTATAGATCCTCGGGTTGGGGCTTTCTTT.

DNA of the CDR3: TGCGCCAGCACCGGGACAGGGGGCTATGGCTACACCTTC. It translates to CASTGTGGYGYTF. This rearrangement joins TRBV5-1 to TRBJ1-2; 11 positions agree with TRBD1. This CDR3 region has 13 residues. Germline assignment: CDR1 SGHRS and CDR2 YFSETQ. After removal of 6 bases from V and 4 bases from J, the junction contained 2 bases not matched to a gene.

V gene TRBV2 combines with J gene TRBJ1-2, with D unresolved. The CDR3 length is 12 residues. V lost 7 bases and J lost 2, with 8 bases in between. Germline V CDR1 and CDR2: SNHLY, FYNNEI. The CDR3 DNA is TGTGCCAGCAAGGCACAGAACTATGGCTACACCTTC. It yields the protein CASKAQNYGYTF.

This sequence joins TRBV28 and TRBJ2-5, with D maybe TRBD2 (5 bases). V was shortened by 5 bases and J by 4 bases, with 11 bases between the two germline ends. Germline V gives CDR1 MDHEN, CDR2 SYDVKM. The CDR3 has 13 amino acids. The CDR3 DNA reads TGTGCCAGCAGTCGTATCGGAGGAGAGACCCAGTACTTC. Translating it yields CASSRIGGETQYF.

The chain employs TRBV7-9 and TRBJ1-1; 8 positions agree with TRBD1. V gave up 4 bases and J gave up 7 bases; unmatched junction bases: 11. The CDR3 has 15 amino acids. Germline V gene lookup returns CDR1 SEHNR and CDR2 FQNEAQ (reference sequence). In DNA, the CDR3 is TGTGCCAGCAGCTCCGGACAGGGAGTATACGGTGAAGCTTTCTTT. This translates into CASSSGQGVYGEAFF.

This clone showed up just once. CDR3 protein: CASSSLAGTYNEQFF. DNA of the CDR3: TGTGCCAGCAGCTCTCTAGCGGGGACCTACAATGAGCAGTTCTTC. The chain joins TRBV5-6 to TRBJ2-1; 9 nucleotides agree with TRBD2. After removal of 3 bases from V and 2 bases from J, the junction contained 3 bases not matched to a gene. The germline V gene has CDR1 SGHDT and CDR2 YYEEEE. The CDR3 is 15 amino acids. The full variable domain, with the rest looked up from reference TRBV5-6 and TRBJ2-1, is DAGVTQSPTHLIKTRGQQVTLRCSPKSGHDTVSWYQQALGQGPQFIFQYYEEEERQRGNFPDRFSGHQFPNYSSELNVNALLLGDSALYLCASSSLAGTYNEQFFGPGTRLTVL.